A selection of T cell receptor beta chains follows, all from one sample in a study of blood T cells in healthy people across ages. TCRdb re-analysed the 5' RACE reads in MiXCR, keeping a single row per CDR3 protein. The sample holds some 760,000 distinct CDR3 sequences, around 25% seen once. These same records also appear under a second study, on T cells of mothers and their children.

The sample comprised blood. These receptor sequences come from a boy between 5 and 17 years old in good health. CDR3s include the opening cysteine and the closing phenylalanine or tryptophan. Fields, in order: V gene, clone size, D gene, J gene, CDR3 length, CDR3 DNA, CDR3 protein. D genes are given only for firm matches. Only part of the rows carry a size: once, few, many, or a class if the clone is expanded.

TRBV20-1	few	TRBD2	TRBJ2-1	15	TGCAGTGCTAGGAGGTCGGGACTAGCGGGTGATGAGCAGTTCTTC	CSARRSGLAGDEQFF
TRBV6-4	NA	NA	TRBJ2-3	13	TGTGCCAGCAGCGACACCATTATAGATACGCAGTATTTT	CASSDTIIDTQYF
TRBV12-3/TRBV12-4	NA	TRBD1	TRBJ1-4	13	TGTGCCAGCGTACAGGGGGCGCGGGAAAAACTGTTTTTT	CASVQGAREKLFF
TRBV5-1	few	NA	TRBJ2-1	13	TGCGCCAGCAGCGAGGAGGGGTACAATGAGCAGTTCTTC	CASSEEGYNEQFF
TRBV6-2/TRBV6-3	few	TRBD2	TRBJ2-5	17	TGTGCCAGCAAGGCCAATTGGGGAGCGGGGGGCATGGAGACCCAGTACTTC	CASKANWGAGGMETQYF
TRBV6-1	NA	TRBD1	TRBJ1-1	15	TGTGCCAGCAGTGATTACGACAGGGTCAGGACTGAAGCTTTCTTT	CASSDYDRVRTEAFF
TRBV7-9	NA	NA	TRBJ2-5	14	TGTGCCAGCAGCTCCGACCTCATCCAAGAGACCCAGTACTTC	CASSSDLIQETQYF
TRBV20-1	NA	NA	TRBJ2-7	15	TGCAGTGCTAGAGATCATAGGGGCCCCCCCTACGAGCAGTACTTC	CSARDHRGPPYEQYF
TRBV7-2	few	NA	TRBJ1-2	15	TGTGCCAGCAGTAAACAACGAGGGGCATTATATGGCTACACCTTC	CASSKQRGALYGYTF
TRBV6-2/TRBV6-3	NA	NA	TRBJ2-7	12	TGTGCCAGCAAGGGGGGTCACTACGAGCAGTACTTC	CASKGGHYEQYF
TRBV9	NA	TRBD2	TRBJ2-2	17	TGTGCCAGCAGCGCCACGTTAGCGGGGGTGAACACCGGGGAGCTGTTTTTT	CASSATLAGVNTGELFF
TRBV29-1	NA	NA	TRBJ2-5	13	TGCAGCGTTGGTAGGGCCGTTGGAGAGACCCAGTACTTC	CSVGRAVGETQYF
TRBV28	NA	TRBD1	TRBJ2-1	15	TGTGCCAGCAGTTTAGGGGACAGGGGATTCGATGAGCAGTCCTTC	CASSLGDRGFDEQSF
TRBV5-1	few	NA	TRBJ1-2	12	TGCGCCAGCAGCTTGGGGACCGAGGGCTACACCTTC	CASSLGTEGYTF
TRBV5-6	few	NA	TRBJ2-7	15	TGTGCCAGCCGCCCCTTTGACCGACACTCCTACGAGCAGTACTTC	CASRPFDRHSYEQYF
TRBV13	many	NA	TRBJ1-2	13	TGTGCCAGCAGCTCAGGACCTAACTATGGCTACACCTTC	CASSSGPNYGYTF
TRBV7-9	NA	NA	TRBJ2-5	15	TGTGCCAGCAGCTTAGTGGGGTACCAGCAAGAGACCCAGTACTTC	CASSLVGYQQETQYF
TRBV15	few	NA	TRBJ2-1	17	TGTGCCACCAGCAGAGCCGATTTGGGCGGGCCTTACAATGAGCAGTTCTTC	CATSRADLGGPYNEQFF
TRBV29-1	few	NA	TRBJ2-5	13	TGCAGCGTCCTTGGACAGTACCAAGAGACCCAGTACTTC	CSVLGQYQETQYF
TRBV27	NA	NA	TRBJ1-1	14	TGTGCCAGCGCCTCGGTCCCGATGAACACTGAAGCTTTCTTT	CASASVPMNTEAFF
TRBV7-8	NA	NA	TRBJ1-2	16	TGTGCCAGCAGCTTAGGACGTCTCCTAACTAACTATGGCTACACCTTC	CASSLGRLLTNYGYTF
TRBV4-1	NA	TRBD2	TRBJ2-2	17	TGCGCCAGCAGCCGGAACGGGGGACTAGCGTCCGCCGGGGAGCTGTTTTTT	CASSRNGGLASAGELFF
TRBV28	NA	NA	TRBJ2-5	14	TGTGCCAGCAGTCCACTGCGGGGCGCGGAGACCCAGTACTTC	CASSPLRGAETQYF
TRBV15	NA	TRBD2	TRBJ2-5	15	TGTGCCACCTTTAGAGGGACCAGCGGGACTGCTCCCCAGTACTTC	CATFRGTSGTAPQYF
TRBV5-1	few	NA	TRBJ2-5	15	TGCGCCAGCAGCTCGGGCAGCCCCGCTCAAGAGACCCAGTACTTC	CASSSGSPAQETQYF
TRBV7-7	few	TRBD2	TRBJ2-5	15	TGTGCTAGCAGCTTGGGACTAGCGGGATCGGAGACCCAGTACTTC	CASSLGLAGSETQYF
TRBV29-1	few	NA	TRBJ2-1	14	TGCAGCTTTATCCGGGCCCACAGCTACAATGAGCAGTTCTTC	CSFIRAHSYNEQFF
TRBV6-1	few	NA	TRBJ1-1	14	TGTGCCAGCAGTGAAGCGGTACAGAACAGTGAAGCTTTCTTT	CASSEAVQNSEAFF
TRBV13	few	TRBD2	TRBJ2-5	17	TGTGCCAGCAGCTTAGGGCCTAGCGGGGGGGCCCGGGAGACCCAGTACTTC	CASSLGPSGGARETQYF
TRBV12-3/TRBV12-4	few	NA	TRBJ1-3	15	TGTGCCAGCAGCCCTACTGGGATCTCTGGAAACACCATATATTTT	CASSPTGISGNTIYF
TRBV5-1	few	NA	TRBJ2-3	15	TGCGCCAGCAGACAGGACAGTTCTGGCACAGATACGCAGTATTTT	CASRQDSSGTDTQYF
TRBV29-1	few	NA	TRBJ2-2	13	TGCAGCGCTACACAGGGGTATGGCGGGGAGCCGTTTTTT	CSATQGYGGEPFF
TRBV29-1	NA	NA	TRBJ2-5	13	TGCAGCGTTGGTCTCGTAATGAGAGAGACCCAGTACTTC	CSVGLVMRETQYF
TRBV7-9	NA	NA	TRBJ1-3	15	TGTGCCAGCAGCCTACAGGGCCTCTCTGGAAACACCATATATTTT	CASSLQGLSGNTIYF
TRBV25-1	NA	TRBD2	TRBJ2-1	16	TGTGCCAGCAGTGGGAGGGGCGGGAGATCATACAATGAGCAGTTCTTC	CASSGRGGRSYNEQFF
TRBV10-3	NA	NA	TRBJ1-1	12	TGTGCCATCAGTGCGCAGGGAACTGAAGCTTTCTTT	CAISAQGTEAFF
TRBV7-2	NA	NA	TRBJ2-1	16	TGTGCCAGCAGCGGGCTTATATTTCGGGGGAACAATGAGCAGTTCTTC	CASSGLIFRGNNEQFF
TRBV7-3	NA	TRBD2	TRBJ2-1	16	TGTGCCAGCAGCTTAATGGCGGGGGGCCCTTACAATGAGCAGTTCTTC	CASSLMAGGPYNEQFF
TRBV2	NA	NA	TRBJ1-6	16	TGTGCCAGCAGTGAAGCTATACAGCTTCCGGGTTCACCCCTCCACTTT	CASSEAIQLPGSPLHF
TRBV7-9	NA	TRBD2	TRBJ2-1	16	TGTGCCAGCACTCCGCGCGCGGCTAGCGGGGGGAATGAGCAGTTCTTC	CASTPRAASGGNEQFF
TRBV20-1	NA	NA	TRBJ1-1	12	TGCAGTGTCCGAGGGGTGGGCACTGAAGCTTTCTTT	CSVRGVGTEAFF
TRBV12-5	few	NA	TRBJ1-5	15	TGTGCTAGTGGTTTGCTAGTCCGGTCCAATCAGCCCCAGCATTTT	CASGLLVRSNQPQHF
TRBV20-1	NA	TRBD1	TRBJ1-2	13	TGCAGTGCTGAGACAGGGGACGGCTATGGCTACACCTTC	CSAETGDGYGYTF
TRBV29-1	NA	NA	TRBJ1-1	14	TGCAGCGTTGAAGGTGGAGCAACGGTCACTGAAGCTTTCTTT	CSVEGGATVTEAFF
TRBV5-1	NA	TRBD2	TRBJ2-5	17	TGCGCCAGCAGCCCAAGGACTAGCGGGACGTACCAAGAGACCCAGTACTTC	CASSPRTSGTYQETQYF
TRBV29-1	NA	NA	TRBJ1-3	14	TGCAGCGTTGAAGTTGAGGTAACGGGAAACACCATATATTTT	CSVEVEVTGNTIYF